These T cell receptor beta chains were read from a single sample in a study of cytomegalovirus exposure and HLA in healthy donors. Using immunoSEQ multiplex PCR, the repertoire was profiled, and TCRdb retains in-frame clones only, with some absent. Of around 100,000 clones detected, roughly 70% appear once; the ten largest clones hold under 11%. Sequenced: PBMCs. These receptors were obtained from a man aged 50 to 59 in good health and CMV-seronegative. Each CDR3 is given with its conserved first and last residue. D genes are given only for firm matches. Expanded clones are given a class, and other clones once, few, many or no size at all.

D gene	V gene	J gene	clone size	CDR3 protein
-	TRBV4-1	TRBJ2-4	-	CASSQDVSTLAKNIQYF
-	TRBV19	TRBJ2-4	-	CASTRGAGRGNIQYF
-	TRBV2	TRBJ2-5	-	CASDQRPGETQYF
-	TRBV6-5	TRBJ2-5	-	CASSSGPTQYF
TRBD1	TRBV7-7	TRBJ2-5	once	CASSLDRAGGRETQYF
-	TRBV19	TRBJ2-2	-	CASTSPGYTGELFF
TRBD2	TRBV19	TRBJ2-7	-	CASSMGTSGSYEQYF
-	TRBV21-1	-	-	CASSRRQGPTYEQYF
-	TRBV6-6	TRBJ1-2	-	CASSPLVSNYGYTF
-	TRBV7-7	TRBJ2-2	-	CASSQSGSNTGELFF
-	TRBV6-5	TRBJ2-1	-	CATRRELYNEQFF
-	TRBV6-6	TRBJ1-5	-	CASRYFRQPQHF
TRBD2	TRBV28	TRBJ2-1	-	CASSPGGLAGGNEQFF
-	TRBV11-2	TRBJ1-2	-	CASSPSGEGGYTF
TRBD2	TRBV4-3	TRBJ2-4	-	CASSQDVQRGGVNIQYF
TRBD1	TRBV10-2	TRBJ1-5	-	CASSEGTGTGQPQHF
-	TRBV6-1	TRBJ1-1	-	CASSEARQGWTEAFF
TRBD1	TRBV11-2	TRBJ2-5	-	CASSLGTGRETQYF
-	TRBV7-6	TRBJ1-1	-	CASSRQTNTEAFF
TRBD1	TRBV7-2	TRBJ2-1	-	CASSFPGQGIHEQFF
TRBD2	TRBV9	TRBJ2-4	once	CASSAKAGAAYNIQYF
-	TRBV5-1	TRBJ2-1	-	CASTNGGGSTMMPFF
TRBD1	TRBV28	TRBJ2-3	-	CASSLPGTGTGNLYF
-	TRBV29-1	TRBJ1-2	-	CSATGSWGYTF
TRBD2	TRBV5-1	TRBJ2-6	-	CASSAGGTTSGANVLTF
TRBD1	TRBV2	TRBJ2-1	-	CASSDRGTGLRNEQFF
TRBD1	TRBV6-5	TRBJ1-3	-	CASSSKGASSGNTIYF
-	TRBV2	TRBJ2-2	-	CASSERGNRGTGELFF
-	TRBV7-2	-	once	CASSGPLFEQYF
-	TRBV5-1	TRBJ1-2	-	CASSPGDYGYTF
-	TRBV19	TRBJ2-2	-	CASSYSAVNTGELFF
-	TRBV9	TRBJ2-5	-	CASSPAAYQETQYF
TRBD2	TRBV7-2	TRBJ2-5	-	CASSPQPAPAGKETQYF
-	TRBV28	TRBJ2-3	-	CASSPLDTQYF
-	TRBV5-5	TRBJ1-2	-	CASSLVGATGTNYGYTF
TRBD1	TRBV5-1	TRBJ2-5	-	CASSPGQGRETQYF
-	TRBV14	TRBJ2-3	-	CASSQISISTDTQYF
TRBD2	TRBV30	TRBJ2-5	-	CAWSQGPSGRGETQYF
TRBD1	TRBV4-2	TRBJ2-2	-	CASSRDRGGSAGELFF
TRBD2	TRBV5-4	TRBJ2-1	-	CASSKRDGRYNEQFF
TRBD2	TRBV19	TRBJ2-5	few	CASSTPSGGGETQYF
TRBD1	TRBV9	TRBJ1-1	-	CASSVLGDSNTEAFF
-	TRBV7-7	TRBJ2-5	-	CASSLGGAVQETQYF
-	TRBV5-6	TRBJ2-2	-	CASTPIGGTGELFF
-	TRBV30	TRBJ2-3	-	CAWSHTDTQYF